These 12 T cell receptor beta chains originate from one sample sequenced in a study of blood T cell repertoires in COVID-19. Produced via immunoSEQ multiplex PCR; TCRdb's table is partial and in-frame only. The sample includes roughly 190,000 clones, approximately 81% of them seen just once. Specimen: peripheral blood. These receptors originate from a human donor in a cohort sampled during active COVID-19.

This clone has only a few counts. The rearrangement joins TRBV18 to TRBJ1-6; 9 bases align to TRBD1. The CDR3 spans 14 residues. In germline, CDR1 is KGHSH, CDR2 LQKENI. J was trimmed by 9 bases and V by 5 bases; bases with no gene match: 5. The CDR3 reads CASSVRDRASPLHF. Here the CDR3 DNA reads TGTGCCAGCTCAGTCCGGGACAGGGCTTCACCCCTCCACTTT.

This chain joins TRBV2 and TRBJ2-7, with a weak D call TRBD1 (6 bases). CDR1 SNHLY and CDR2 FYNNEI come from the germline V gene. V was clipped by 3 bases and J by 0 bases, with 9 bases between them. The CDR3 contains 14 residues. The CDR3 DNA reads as TGTGCCAGCAGTGATCAGGGGCGCTCCTACGAGCAGTACTTC. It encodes CASSDQGRSYEQYF.

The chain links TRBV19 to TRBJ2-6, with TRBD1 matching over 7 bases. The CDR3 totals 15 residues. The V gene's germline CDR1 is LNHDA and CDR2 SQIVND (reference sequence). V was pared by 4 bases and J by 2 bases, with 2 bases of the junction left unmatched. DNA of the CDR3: TGTGCCAGTAGTACCCAGGGGGCTGGGGCCAACGTCCTGACTTTC. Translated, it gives CASSTQGAGANVLTF.

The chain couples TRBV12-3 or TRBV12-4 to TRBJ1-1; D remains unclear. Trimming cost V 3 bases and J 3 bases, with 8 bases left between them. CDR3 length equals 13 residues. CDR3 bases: TGTGCCAGCAGTTTGGGAGTAGACACTGAAGCTTTCTTT. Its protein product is CASSLGVDTEAFF.

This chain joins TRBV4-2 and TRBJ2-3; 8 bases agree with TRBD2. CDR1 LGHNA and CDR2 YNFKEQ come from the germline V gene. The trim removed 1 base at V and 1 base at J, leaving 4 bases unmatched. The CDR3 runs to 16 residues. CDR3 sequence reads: CASSQASGSGTDTQYF. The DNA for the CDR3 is TGTGCCAGCAGCCAAGCCAGCGGGAGTGGCACAGATACGCAGTATTTT.

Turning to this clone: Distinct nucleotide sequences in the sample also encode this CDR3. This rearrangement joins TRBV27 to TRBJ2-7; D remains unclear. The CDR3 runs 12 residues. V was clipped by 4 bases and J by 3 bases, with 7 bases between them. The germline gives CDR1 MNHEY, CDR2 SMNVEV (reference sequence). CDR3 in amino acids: CASSSAGYEQYF. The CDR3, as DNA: TGTGCCAGCAGTTCGGCAGGCTACGAGCAGTACTTC.

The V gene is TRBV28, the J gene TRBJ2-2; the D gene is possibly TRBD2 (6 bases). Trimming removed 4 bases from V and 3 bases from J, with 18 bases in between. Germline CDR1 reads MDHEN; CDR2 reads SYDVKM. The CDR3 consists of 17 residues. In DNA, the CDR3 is TGTGCCAGCAGTTACGAGCACGCGGGGTCGTACACCGGGGAGCTGTTTTTT. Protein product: CASSYEHAGSYTGELFF.

CDR3 amino acids: CASSDKGIRAGASTYEQYF. Here the CDR3 DNA reads TGTGCCAGCAGTGACAAGGGGATCAGGGCGGGAGCCTCTACCTACGAGCAGTACTTC. The chain carries TRBV6-4 and TRBJ2-7, with 7 bases identical to TRBD2. The CDR3 covers 19 residues. The V gene's germline CDR1 is MRHNA and CDR2 SNTAGT. The trim removed 2 bases at V and 2 bases at J, leaving 18 bases unmatched.

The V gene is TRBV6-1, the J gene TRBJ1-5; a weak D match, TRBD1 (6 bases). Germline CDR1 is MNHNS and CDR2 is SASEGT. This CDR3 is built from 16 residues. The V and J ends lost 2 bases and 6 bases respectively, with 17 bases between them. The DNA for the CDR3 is TGTGCCAGCAGTGAACAAACAGGGTCGGTTAGTCAGCCCCAGCATTTT. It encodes CASSEQTGSVSQPQHF.

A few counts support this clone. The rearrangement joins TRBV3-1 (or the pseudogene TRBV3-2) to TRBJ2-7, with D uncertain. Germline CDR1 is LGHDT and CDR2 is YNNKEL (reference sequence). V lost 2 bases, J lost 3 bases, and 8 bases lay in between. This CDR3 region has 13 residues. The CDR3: CASSQSPIYEQYF. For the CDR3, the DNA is TGTGCCAGCAGCCAATCTCCTATCTACGAGCAGTACTTC.

The CDR3: CASSYSGGARDEQFF. Written as DNA, the CDR3 is TGTGCCAGTAGTTACAGCGGGGGGGCGAGGGATGAGCAGTTCTTC. V gene TRBV19 combines with J gene TRBJ2-1, with TRBD2 matching over 10 bases. With 5 bases clipped from V and 8 bases from J, the junction kept 9 bases outside the gene matches. This CDR3 comprises 15 residues. Germline CDR1 is LNHDA and CDR2 is SQIVND (reference sequence).

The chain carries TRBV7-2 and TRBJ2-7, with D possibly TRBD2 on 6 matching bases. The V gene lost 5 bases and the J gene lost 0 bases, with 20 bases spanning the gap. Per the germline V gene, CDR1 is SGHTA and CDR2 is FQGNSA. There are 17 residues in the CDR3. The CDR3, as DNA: TGTGCCAGCAGCCCCCCCGAGGGCCTAGCGCGCTCCTACGAGCAGTACTTC. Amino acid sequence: CASSPPEGLARSYEQYF. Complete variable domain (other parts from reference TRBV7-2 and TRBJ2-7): GAGVSQSPSNKVTEKGKDVELRCDPISGHTALYWYRQSLGQGLEFLIYFQGNSAPDKSGLPSDRFSAERTGGSVSTLTIQRTQQEDSAVYLCASSPPEGLARSYEQYFGPGTRLTVT.